The 10 T cell receptor beta chains reported below all come from one sample, sequenced in a study of human T cells and chemical hapten exposure. From the RACE reads, TCRdb called clonotypes with MiXCR, one entry per CDR3 protein. Of 300,000 to 400,000 distinct CDR3 sequences in the sample, roughly 5.3% were seen once. Noted time point: pre-sensitization, week 0. The treatment is: therapeutic diphenylcyclopropenone sensitization with weekly scalp DPC. The source was whole blood, collected in connection with sensitization to the hapten diphenylcyclopropenone (DPC). The receptor source for this set is a woman between 50 and 59 years old with alopecia areata. Some clones in this sample may be carry-over from other donors' samples.

This clonotype has a count of ten or more. The J gene is TRBJ2-7, the V gene TRBV29-1; D is perhaps TRBD2 (6 bases). The germline V gene encodes CDR1 SQVTM and CDR2 ANQGSEA. This CDR3 contains 12 residues. V was shortened by 6 bases and J by 4 bases, with 13 bases between the two germline ends. DNA for the CDR3: TGCAGCGTGGAGGGACTGCAGTACGAGCAGTACTTC. Translation gives CSVEGLQYEQYF.

There are many counts of this clonotype. This sequence joins TRBV27 and TRBJ2-7, with 14 positions matching TRBD2. The CDR3 length is 15 residues. J lost 5 bases, V lost 2 bases, and 2 bases had no gene match. Germline V CDR1 and CDR2: MNHEY, SMNVEV (reference sequence). DNA for the CDR3: TGTGCCAGCAGTTTAGGGACTAGCGGGAGAAACGAGCAGTACTTC. Translation: CASSLGTSGRNEQYF.

This clonotype appeared many times. The chain recombines TRBV20-1 with TRBJ2-3, with D unresolved. V was clipped by 0 bases and J by 4 bases, with 17 bases between them. Germline V gene data show CDR1 as DFQATT and CDR2 as SNEGSKA (reference sequence). The length of the CDR3 is 16 residues. CDR3 nucleotide sequence: TGCAGTGCTAGAGATAACAAGGGAAACCGGGCAGATACGCAGTATTTT. It yields the protein CSARDNKGNRADTQYF.

At least ten counts were recorded for this clonotype. The genes are TRBV4-3 and TRBJ1-3, with D hard to call. The V end lost 0 bases, the J end lost 1 base, and 13 bases lay between the germline ends. CDR1 and CDR2 from the germline V gene are LGHNA and YSLEER. This CDR3 is built from 17 residues. The CDR3 DNA follows: TGCGCCAGCAGCCAAGATGGCCAGGTGTTTTCTGGAAACACCATATATTTT. It is translated as CASSQDGQVFSGNTIYF.

This clonotype was observed at least ten times. The rearrangement joins TRBV6-5 to TRBJ2-1; no clear D gene. V was trimmed by 4 bases and J by 0 bases, leaving 16 bases between them. Germline V gene sequence: CDR1 MNHEY, CDR2 SVGAGI. CDR3 length equals 17 residues. The chain's CDR3 is CASSSVRRISSYNEQFF. CDR3 DNA sequence: TGTGCCAGCAGTTCCGTTAGACGCATTAGCTCCTACAATGAGCAGTTCTTC.

This clonotype occurred many times. The chain links TRBV3-1 to TRBJ2-5; tentative D call: TRBD2 (5 bases). This CDR3 has 16 amino acids. V was cut by 0 bases and J by 2 bases, with 13 bases left in between. Germline V lookup: CDR1 LGHDT, CDR2 YNNKEL (reference sequence). For the CDR3, the DNA is TGTGCCAGCAGCCAAGATCCGGACTCTTCACAAGAGACCCAGTACTTC. Translated: CASSQDPDSSQETQYF.

This clonotype was observed many times. CDR3: CAISAMRGEAFF. CDR3 nucleotides: TGTGCCATCAGTGCTATGAGGGGAGAAGCTTTCTTT. The chain carries TRBV10-3 and TRBJ1-1; D is possibly TRBD1 (5 bases). There are 12 residues in the CDR3. V was pared by 4 bases and J by 8 bases, with 11 bases between. The germline gives CDR1 ENHRY, CDR2 SYGVKD.

This clonotype was recorded at least ten times. This rearrangement joins TRBV2 to TRBJ1-6; 7 positions match TRBD1. V gave up 1 base and J gave up 7 bases; unmatched junction bases: 4. Germline lookup yields CDR1 SNHLY and CDR2 FYNNEI. This CDR3 is built from 15 residues. The CDR3 loop reads CASSEEAGGNSPLHF. As DNA, the CDR3 is TGTGCCAGCAGTGAAGAGGCAGGGGGGAATTCACCCCTCCACTTT.

This clonotype was counted at least ten times. This chain uses TRBV12-3 or TRBV12-4 with TRBJ1-6; TRBD1 might be the D (5 bases). This CDR3 has 14 residues. The ends were cut back, 5 bases at V and 6 bases at J, with 11 bases in the middle. The CDR3 DNA follows: TGTGCCAGCAGTACCGGGACGTCTAATTCACCCCTCCACTTT. Amino acids: CASSTGTSNSPLHF.

This chain connects TRBV6-5 to TRBJ1-6, with D possibly matching TRBD1 (5 bases). This CDR3 contains 15 residues. CDR1 is MNHEY and CDR2 is SVGAGI in the germline V gene. V lost 5 bases, J lost 2 bases, and 10 bases lay in between. The CDR3 DNA follows: TGTGCCAGCAGTAGAACAGGAACCTATAATTCACCCCTCCACTTT. Amino acids: CASSRTGTYNSPLHF.